Listed below are T cell receptor beta chains from one sample, sequenced in a study of vaccination and CD4 T cells after COVID-19. TCRdb re-analysed the PCR reads in MiXCR, keeping a single row per CDR3 protein. The sample yields 13,000 to 15,000 distinct CDR3 sequences, approximately 69% seen once. Sequenced here: CD4+ T cells from blood, sampled after SARS-CoV-2 vaccination. Every receptor here comes from a human donor who had recovered from COVID-19. Both conserved end residues are part of each CDR3. The order of the fields is V gene, clone size, J gene, D gene, CDR3 protein, CDR3 DNA. The D gene is left open where the match is weak. For some rows the clone size is stated as once, few or many, or as a class when expanded; others skip it.

V: TRBV20-1
size: .
J: TRBJ2-5
D: .
CDR3: CSARLRERVVEETQYF
DNA: TGCAGTGCTAGACTCCGGGAGCGCGTGGTGGAAGAGACCCAGTACTTC

V: TRBV27
size: .
J: TRBJ2-1
D: TRBD2
CDR3: CASSTGLAGVLRNEQFF
DNA: TGTGCCAGCAGTACGGGACTAGCGGGAGTCCTGAGGAATGAGCAGTTCTTC

V: TRBV14
size: .
J: TRBJ1-1
D: TRBD1
CDR3: CASSQDFRAGGAFF
DNA: TGTGCCAGCAGCCAAGACTTCCGGGCAGGGGGCGCTTTCTTT

V: TRBV20-1
size: .
J: TRBJ1-5
D: .
CDR3: CSAREGGLSNQPQHF
DNA: TGCAGTGCCCGAGAGGGGGGCCTTAGCAATCAGCCCCAGCATTTT

V: TRBV19
size: .
J: TRBJ1-5
D: .
CDR3: CASSMQTGNQPQHF
DNA: TGTGCCAGTAGTATGCAGACAGGCAATCAGCCCCAGCATTTT

V: TRBV6-4
size: .
J: TRBJ2-5
D: TRBD1
CDR3: CASSGLRQGAELLVQETQYF
DNA: TGTGCCAGCAGTGGGTTACGACAGGGGGCAGAGCTTTTAGTACAAGAGACCCAGTACTTC

V: TRBV7-9
size: few
J: TRBJ1-2
D: .
CDR3: CASSHYKSRRSRGYTF
DNA: TGTGCCAGCAGCCATTACAAATCCCGTCGGTCGAGGGGCTACACCTTC

V: TRBV20-1
size: .
J: TRBJ2-7
D: TRBD2
CDR3: CSARRSPSGSYEQYF
DNA: TGCAGTGCTCGAAGGTCGCCTAGCGGGAGTTACGAGCAGTACTTC

V: TRBV11-2
size: .
J: TRBJ2-7
D: .
CDR3: CASSLEAGTTYEQYF
DNA: TGTGCCAGCAGCTTAGAGGCGGGTACGACCTACGAGCAGTACTTC

V: TRBV19
size: .
J: TRBJ2-2
D: .
CDR3: CASSPRGDTGELFF
DNA: TGTGCCAGTAGCCCCCGAGGAGACACCGGGGAGCTGTTTTTT

V: TRBV7-2
size: .
J: TRBJ1-3
D: .
CDR3: CASSLTANRGNTIYF
DNA: TGTGCCAGCAGCTTGACGGCAAATAGAGGAAACACCATATATTTT

V: TRBV20-1
size: few
J: TRBJ1-3
D: TRBD1
CDR3: CSAEVRDRGGNTIYF
DNA: TGCAGTGCTGAAGTCCGGGACAGGGGTGGAAACACCATATATTTT

V: TRBV20-1
size: .
J: TRBJ2-1
D: .
CDR3: CSARDNNGRSYNEQFF
DNA: TGCAGTGCTAGAGATAACAACGGGAGAAGCTACAATGAGCAGTTCTTC

V: TRBV11-3
size: .
J: TRBJ1-1
D: .
CDR3: CASSFSGRTEAFF
DNA: TGTGCCAGCAGCTTCTCTGGGAGGACTGAAGCTTTCTTT

V: TRBV20-1
size: few
J: TRBJ2-1
D: TRBD2
CDR3: CSADRAGTNEQFF
DNA: TGCAGTGCCGATAGAGCGGGGACCAATGAGCAGTTCTTC

V: TRBV7-6
size: .
J: TRBJ2-2
D: TRBD1
CDR3: CASSFGQGANTGELFF
DNA: TGTGCCAGCAGCTTTGGACAGGGGGCGAACACCGGGGAGCTGTTTTTT

V: TRBV19
size: .
J: TRBJ2-7
D: .
CDR3: CASSIEGTLQYF
DNA: TGTGCCAGTAGTATAGAAGGGACACTTCAGTACTTC

V: TRBV20-1
size: few
J: TRBJ2-3
D: TRBD1
CDR3: CSARVQGSDTQYF
DNA: TGCAGTGCTAGAGTACAGGGGTCAGATACGCAGTATTTT

V: TRBV28
size: once
J: TRBJ1-1
D: .
CDR3: CASSLYFRGNTEAFF
DNA: TGTGCCAGCAGTTTATATTTTCGGGGCAACACTGAAGCTTTCTTT

V: TRBV15
size: .
J: TRBJ2-3
D: .
CDR3: CATPGPPHNRTSCTDTQYF
DNA: TGTGCCACCCCCGGCCCCCCCCACAACCGGACCAGCTGCACAGATACGCAGTATTTT

V: TRBV20-1
size: .
J: TRBJ2-4
D: .
CDR3: CSAHGVTGNTKNIQYF
DNA: TGCAGTGCCCACGGGGTGACAGGCAACACCAAAAACATTCAGTACTTC

V: TRBV20-1
size: .
J: TRBJ1-1
D: .
CDR3: CSGREGNTEAFF
DNA: TGCAGTGGCCGGGAGGGGAACACTGAAGCTTTCTTT

V: TRBV30
size: .
J: TRBJ2-7
D: TRBD2
CDR3: CAWSVLAGGSSPYEQYF
DNA: TGTGCCTGGAGTGTACTTGCGGGAGGATCAAGCCCCTACGAGCAGTACTTC

V: TRBV20-1
size: .
J: TRBJ2-7
D: .
CDR3: CSAREANKGTYEQYF
DNA: TGCAGTGCTAGAGAGGCCAATAAGGGAACCTACGAGCAGTACTTC

V: TRBV28
size: .
J: TRBJ2-7
D: .
CDR3: CASSLGGYSYEQYF
DNA: TGTGCCAGCAGTTTGGGCGGTTACTCCTACGAGCAGTACTTC

V: TRBV24-1
size: .
J: TRBJ2-7
D: TRBD1
CDR3: CATSDPTGTGNEQYF
DNA: TGTGCCACCAGTGACCCCACCGGGACAGGGAACGAGCAGTACTTC

V: TRBV10-3
size: .
J: TRBJ2-1
D: TRBD2
CDR3: CAISDRRAGANNEQFF
DNA: TGTGCCATCAGTGACCGACGAGCGGGAGCAAACAATGAGCAGTTCTTC

V: TRBV20-1
size: .
J: TRBJ2-5
D: TRBD2
CDR3: CSTGGSVGGNSFQETQYF
DNA: TGCAGTACCGGGGGGTCAGTGGGTGGCAATAGCTTTCAAGAGACCCAGTACTTC

V: TRBV30
size: once
J: TRBJ2-3
D: TRBD2
CDR3: CAWRGLAATDTQYF
DNA: TGTGCCTGGAGGGGGCTAGCGGCCACAGATACGCAGTATTTT

V: TRBV2
size: once
J: TRBJ1-1
D: .
CDR3: CARGIPYRTEKNTEAFF
DNA: TGTGCCAGGGGAATCCCTTACCGGACGGAAAAGAACACTGAAGCTTTCTTT

V: TRBV30
size: .
J: TRBJ2-7
D: .
CDR3: CAWSPATYEQYF
DNA: TGTGCCTGGAGTCCCGCAACCTACGAGCAGTACTTC